These T cell receptor beta chains were read from a single sample in a study of shared clonotypes between healthy human individuals. Libraries were prepared by immunoSEQ multiplex PCR; TCRdb keeps only in-frame clonotypes and omits some of them. The sample lists approximately 2.4 million clones, more than 90% occurring once. Input material: naive CD4+ T cells sorted from blood. The receptors were gathered from a man between 18 and 29 years old in good health. Both conserved end residues are part of each CDR3. D genes are given only for firm matches. Clone size is given for some rows only: seen once, a few or many times, or a class if the clone is expanded.

TRBJ1-2 | - | once | TRBV6-5 | CASTREIGYGYTF | TGTGCCAGCACCCGGGAGATAGGCTATGGCTACACCTTC
TRBJ1-6 | - | - | TRBV30 | CAWSGGGSYNSPLHF | TGTGCCTGGAGCGGAGGGGGCTCCTATAATTCACCCCTCCACTTT
TRBJ1-1 | - | - | TRBV5-5 | CASSGTLNTEAFF | TGTGCCAGCTCCGGGACGTTGAACACTGAAGCTTTCTTT
TRBJ1-1 | TRBD1 | - | TRBV5-1 | CATQGAGNTEAFF | TGCGCCACCCAGGGGGCTGGGAACACTGAAGCTTTCTTT
TRBJ2-5 | - | - | TRBV5-4 | CASSLDGYGQETQYF | TGTGCCAGCAGCTTGGATGGGTATGGCCAAGAGACCCAGTACTTC
TRBJ1-2 | - | - | TRBV5-6 | CASSLGQGRNYGYTF | TGTGCCAGCAGCTTGGGGCAGGGTCGCAACTATGGCTACACCTTC
TRBJ1-5 | - | - | TRBV28 | CASSLGPAAYSNQPQHF | TGTGCCAGCAGTTTGGGGCCAGCGGCATATAGCAATCAGCCCCAGCATTTT
TRBJ2-2 | - | - | TRBV28 | CASSLHRDGELFF | TGTGCCAGCAGTCTCCACAGGGATGGGGAGCTGTTTTTT
TRBJ1-1 | TRBD1 | - | TRBV14 | CASSSRDRNTEAFF | TGTGCCAGCAGCTCCCGGGACAGAAACACTGAAGCTTTCTTT
TRBJ2-4 | - | - | TRBV19 | CASSIPLAKNIQYF | TGTGCCAGTAGTATTCCGCTAGCCAAAAACATTCAGTACTTC
TRBJ2-7 | - | - | TRBV5-1 | CASSNARATYEQYF | TGCGCCAGCAGCAACGCGAGGGCCACCTACGAGCAGTACTTC